The next 26 T cell receptor beta chains were all read from a single sample in a study of Ad26.COV2.S vaccination and SARS-CoV-2 variants. Regarding treatment: over 15 received Ad26.COV2.S at low or high dose, single or two shots; about 5 received placebo; per-sample allocation not given. Specimens were obtained on day 63 following the first vaccine or placebo injection. Clones were sequenced by immunoSEQ multiplex PCR, and TCRdb holds only the in-frame ones, with some missing. The data hold some 340,000 clones, with around 85% observed a single time. The sample consisted of peripheral blood, taken in a trial of Ad26.COV2.S vaccine versus placebo. The receptor source for this set is a person aged 18-65 years who received the Ad26.COV2.S COVID-19 vaccine or a placebo.

V and J are TRBV5-5 and TRBJ2-5; D remains unclear. Trimming shortened V by 1 base and J by 1 base, and 8 bases separated the two germline ends. The CDR3 totals 14 residues. Germline-derived CDR1 and CDR2 are SGHKS and YYEKEE (reference sequence). The CDR3 sequence is CASSLLDGQETQYF. Written as DNA, the CDR3 is TGTGCCAGCAGCTTGTTGGACGGCCAAGAGACCCAGTACTTC. Based on the CDR3 plus reference TRBV5-5 and TRBJ2-5, the full variable domain is DAGVTQSPTHLIKTRGQQVTLRCSPISGHKSVSWYQQVLGQGPQFIFQYYEKEERGRGNFPDRFSARQFPNYSSELNVNALLLGDSALYLCASSLLDGQETQYFGPGTRLLVL.

The J gene is TRBJ2-6, the V gene TRBV5-4; D uncertain. The CDR3 runs 15 residues. The V and J ends lost 4 bases and 0 bases respectively, with 8 bases between them. Per germline, CDR1 SGHNT and CDR2 YYREEE (reference sequence). The CDR3: CASSPVISGANVLTF. The CDR3 bases are TGTGCCAGCAGCCCTGTAATCTCTGGGGCCAACGTCCTGACTTTC. Based on the CDR3 plus reference TRBV5-4 and TRBJ2-6, the full variable domain is ETGVTQSPTHLIKTRGQQVTLRCSSQSGHNTVSWYQQALGQGPQFIFQYYREEENGRGNFPPRFSGLQFPNYSSELNVNALELDDSALYLCASSPVISGANVLTFGAGSRLTVL.

The chain employs TRBV23-1 and TRBJ2-5; the D gene is possibly TRBD2 (5 bases). TRBV23-1 is an ORF, and what it does is uncertain. The CDR3 extends over 15 amino acids. Trimming stripped 7 bases from V and 6 bases from J, with 21 bases between. Here the CDR3 DNA reads TGCGCCAGCACCCTAGAGGGCCGCCTTGGAAAGACCCAGTACTTC. Protein: CASTLEGRLGKTQYF.

The chain carries TRBV5-1 and TRBJ2-7; no firm D call. This CDR3 is built from 14 residues. CDR1 and CDR2 from the germline V gene are SGHRS and YFSETQ. Trimming stripped 5 bases from V and 2 bases from J, with 14 bases between. CDR3 DNA: TGCGCCAGCAGAGCTTGGGTGGGTGCCTACGAGCAGTACTTC. Translating gives CASRAWVGAYEQYF.

The chain is built from TRBV28 and TRBJ2-7, with no clear D. V dropped 4 bases and J dropped 2 bases, with 9 bases sitting between them. This CDR3 comprises 13 residues. Germline-derived CDR1 and CDR2 are MDHEN and SYDVKM. The CDR3 here is CASSSSAPYEQYF. The CDR3 DNA sequence: TGTGCCAGCAGTTCTTCCGCCCCCTACGAGCAGTACTTC. The full variable domain, rest sourced from reference TRBV28 and TRBJ2-7, is DVKVTQSSRYLVKRTGEKVFLECVQDMDHENMFWYRQDPGLGLRLIYFSYDVKMKEKGDIPEGYSVSREKKERFSLILESASTNQTSMYLCASSSSAPYEQYFGPGTRLTVT.

V usage is TRBV29-1 and J usage is TRBJ2-5; 7 nucleotides line up with TRBD1. V lost 5 bases to trimming and J lost 4 bases; unmatched junction nucleotides: 7. The CDR3 length is 13 residues. Per germline, CDR1 SQVTM and CDR2 ANQGSEA. The CDR3 loop reads CSVLQTGAETQYF. As DNA, the CDR3 is TGCAGCGTTCTTCAAACAGGGGCAGAGACCCAGTACTTC.

This clone was seen only a few times. The rearrangement joins TRBV9 to TRBJ2-3; D is uncertain. Germline V CDR1 and CDR2: SGDLS, YYNGEE. The CDR3 sequence is 14 residues long. Trimming cost V 5 bases and J 2 bases, with 12 bases left between them. CDR3 sequence: CASSRDQSTDTQYF. As DNA, the CDR3 is TGTGCCAGCAGTCGTGATCAGTCCACAGATACGCAGTATTTT.

This sequence joins TRBV5-6 and TRBJ1-5; D might be TRBD1 (6 bases). The V gene's germline CDR1 is SGHDT and CDR2 YYEEEE. The germline V and J ends were trimmed by 4 bases and 4 bases, with 15 bases remaining between them. The CDR3 consists of 15 residues. As DNA, the CDR3 is TGTGCCAGCAGCGAGGGTAGGGGGGCAAATCAGCCCCAGCATTTT. Translated, it gives CASSEGRGANQPQHF.

The J gene is TRBJ2-6, the V gene TRBV6-2 or TRBV6-3; TRBD1 aligns across 10 bases. There are 18 residues in the CDR3. The junction had 7 bases not matched to a gene; V was cut back by 3 bases and J by 2 bases. The germline CDR1 and CDR2 sequences are MNHEY and SVGEGT. The CDR3 nucleotides are TGTGCCAGCAGTTATCACACCGGGACAGGGGCTGGGGCCAACGTCCTGACTTTC. This encodes CASSYHTGTGAGANVLTF.

This clone was seen only a few times. The V call is TRBV9, the J call TRBJ1-6, with D possibly matching TRBD1 (6 bases). Germline V CDR1 and CDR2: SGDLS, YYNGEE. V was trimmed by 4 bases and J by 9 bases, leaving 17 bases between them. The CDR3 covers 15 residues. CDR3 DNA: TGTGCCAGCAGCCCCCGGGACATAAGTATTTCACCCCTCCACTTT. This translates into CASSPRDISISPLHF. The complete variable domain, with remaining parts taken from reference TRBV9 and TRBJ1-6, reads DSGVTQTPKHLITATGQRVTLRCSPRSGDLSVYWYQQSLDQGLQFLIQYYNGEERAKGNILERFSAQQFPDLHSELNLSSLELGDSALYFCASSPRDISISPLHFGNGTRLTVT.

This chain connects TRBV21-1 to TRBJ2-5; the table's D gene call, TRBD1, was not cross checked with the DNA. TRBV21-1 represents a pseudogene. This CDR3 spans 11 amino acids. The CDR3 DNA follows: TGTGCCAGCAGCTGGCTGTTGACCCAGTACTTC. This sequence encodes CASSWLLTQYF.

The sample holds a few counts of this clone. V gene TRBV27 combines with J gene TRBJ1-4; D not certain. Germline CDR1 reads MNHEY; CDR2 reads SMNVEV (reference sequence). The germline V and J ends were trimmed by 5 bases and 7 bases, with 17 bases remaining between them. CDR3 length: 15 residues. CDR3 in amino acids: CASSPVFGVGEKLFF. Written as DNA, the CDR3 is TGTGCCAGCAGTCCCGTTTTCGGTGTCGGTGAAAAACTGTTTTTT.

This clone came up many times. The V gene is TRBV3-1 (or the pseudogene TRBV3-2), the J gene TRBJ2-7; the D gene is possibly TRBD1 (5 bases). The CDR3 totals 14 residues. Germline assignment: CDR1 LGHDT and CDR2 YNNKEL (reference sequence). The ends were cut back, 4 bases at V and 5 bases at J, with 15 bases in the middle. The CDR3 DNA reads as TGTGCCAGCAGCCGACCAGGGTTTATTAACGAGCAGTACTTC. Its translation is CASSRPGFINEQYF.

The gene calls are TRBV9 and TRBJ2-1; 8 nucleotides line up with TRBD2. V lost 0 bases and J lost 4; bases outside the gene matches: 3. The CDR3 runs 15 residues. The germline CDR1 and CDR2 sequences are SGDLS and YYNGEE. CDR3 sequence: CASSVVLADYNEQFF. Written as DNA, the CDR3 is TGTGCCAGCAGCGTAGTACTAGCGGATTACAATGAGCAGTTCTTC.

V is TRBV5-1 and J is TRBJ2-5, with TRBD2 matching over 9 bases. The V and J ends lost 3 bases and 4 bases, in that order; junction bases with no gene match: 13. Per germline, CDR1 SGHRS and CDR2 YFSETQ. CDR3 length: 17 amino acids. DNA for the CDR3: TGCGCCAGCAGCTGGGATGTGGCGGGGGGGCAGAGAGAGACCCAGTACTTC. Its protein is CASSWDVAGGQRETQYF.

V gene TRBV6-5 combines with J gene TRBJ1-5; 7 bases are a match to TRBD1. The CDR3 runs to 15 residues. Germline CDR1 reads MNHEY; CDR2 reads SVGAGI. V was pared by 7 bases and J by 0 bases, with 6 bases of the junction left unmatched. The chain's CDR3 is CASMDRPYSNQPQHF. The CDR3 bases are TGTGCCAGCATGGACAGGCCTTATAGCAATCAGCCCCAGCATTTT.

This clone was seen only a few times. The CDR3 region is CASSQEPTGELFF. CDR3 nucleotides: TGTGCCAGCAGCCAAGAGCCCACCGGGGAGCTGTTTTTT. The V call is TRBV4-2, the J call TRBJ2-2, with D unclear. The CDR3 spans 13 residues. V was cut by 0 bases and J by 4 bases, with 3 bases left in between. Germline V gene sequence: CDR1 LGHNA, CDR2 YNFKEQ.

The CDR3 sequence: CAIQISGTNSYNEQFF. The CDR3 region has the DNA TGTGCCATCCAAATCTCCGGGACCAACTCCTACAATGAGCAGTTCTTC. The chain employs TRBV10-3 and TRBJ2-1, with D perhaps assigned TRBD1 or TRBD2 (5 bases each). The V gene's germline CDR1 is ENHRY and CDR2 SYGVKD. The CDR3 runs to 16 residues. V was cut by 8 bases and J by 0 bases, with 17 bases left in between.

Note on this clone: The same CDR3 is also encoded by other DNA sequences in this sample. The V call is TRBV28, the J call TRBJ2-7, with a weak D call TRBD1 (5 bases). Germline-derived CDR1 and CDR2 are MDHEN and SYDVKM. The V gene lost 3 bases and the J gene lost 3 bases, with 6 bases spanning the gap. This CDR3 is built from 12 residues. The CDR3, as DNA: TGTGCCAGCAGTTTCAGGGTCTACGAGCAGTACTTC. It encodes CASSFRVYEQYF.

This chain uses TRBV3-1 (or the pseudogene TRBV3-2) with TRBJ1-1; 10 nucleotides line up with TRBD1. The CDR3 spans 16 residues. Unmatched junction bases numbered 13, after V lost 6 bases and J lost 6 bases. Per germline, CDR1 LGHDT and CDR2 YNNKEL (reference sequence). For the CDR3, the DNA is TGTGCCAGCAGGAACCGGGACAGGGGATTCGACGCTGAAGCTTTCTTT. This encodes CASRNRDRGFDAEAFF.

The chain couples TRBV3-1 (or the pseudogene TRBV3-2) to TRBJ1-5, with a tentative D call TRBD1 (5 bases). In germline, CDR1 is LGHDT, CDR2 YNNKEL (reference sequence). V lost 4 bases and J 2 bases, leaving 12 bases between the germline ends. CDR3 length equals 15 residues. Written as DNA, the CDR3 is TGTGCCAGCAGCCGTCAGGGTAGGGGCAATCAGCCCCAGCATTTT. Translating it yields CASSRQGRGNQPQHF.

J is TRBJ2-3 and V is TRBV29-1, with 8 bases lining up with TRBD2. The trim removed 7 bases at V and 0 bases at J, leaving 9 bases unmatched. The CDR3 length is 15 residues. CDR1 and CDR2 (germline): SQVTM, ANQGSEA. The CDR3: CSAEGSGESTDTQYF. The CDR3 DNA follows: TGCAGCGCCGAGGGTAGCGGGGAGAGCACAGATACGCAGTATTTT.

Turning to this clone: The same CDR3 can be traced to other DNA sequences in this sample. The chain has TRBV18 and TRBJ1-5; D unclear. V was trimmed by 3 bases and J by 1 base, leaving 4 bases between them. This CDR3 has 13 residues. Germline V gene data show CDR1 as KGHSH and CDR2 as LQKENI. The DNA for the CDR3 is TGTGCCAGCTCACCGGGAAGCAATCAGCCCCAGCATTTT. Translation gives CASSPGSNQPQHF.

The chain uses TRBV9 and TRBJ1-3; D may be TRBD1 (6 bases). The V end lost 3 bases, the J end lost 2 bases, and 12 bases lay between the germline ends. The CDR3 is 15 amino acids. Germline loops: CDR1 SGDLS, CDR2 YYNGEE. The CDR3 DNA reads TGTGCCAGCAGCGCTGGGGGGGGGCCTGGAAACACCATATATTTT. This codes for CASSAGGGPGNTIYF.

The chain couples TRBV5-4 to TRBJ1-3; no reliable D call. Deletions cut 5 bases from V and 4 bases from J, with 7 bases between. Per the germline V gene, CDR1 is SGHNT and CDR2 is YYREEE (reference sequence). The CDR3 contains 12 residues. In nucleotides, the CDR3 is TGTGCCAGCAGTCTTACAGGAAACACCATATATTTT. Residues: CASSLTGNTIYF. Based on the CDR3 plus reference TRBV5-4 and TRBJ1-3, the full variable domain is ETGVTQSPTHLIKTRGQQVTLRCSSQSGHNTVSWYQQALGQGPQFIFQYYREEENGRGNFPPRFSGLQFPNYSSELNVNALELDDSALYLCASSLTGNTIYFGEGSWLTVV.

A few counts support this clone. J is TRBJ2-3 and V is TRBV29-1; a possible D gene is TRBD2 (7 bases). CDR1 and CDR2 (germline): SQVTM, ANQGSEA. Between the trimmed V and J ends, which lost 3 bases and 6 bases, there was a span of 10 bases. The CDR3 spans 12 residues. The CDR3 region is CSVDWGGDTQYF. The CDR3 bases are TGCAGCGTTGACTGGGGGGGCGATACGCAGTATTTT.